The 26 T cell receptor beta chains reported below all come from one sample, sequenced in a study of a mutant IDH1 vaccine in newly diagnosed glioma. Measured with immunoSEQ multiplex PCR; TCRdb has only the in-frame clones, and not every one. The sample has 50,000 to 65,000 clones; about three quarters are singletons. The time point here: baseline, week 1 (first vaccination visit). The treatment here: pre-vaccination baseline after standard-of-care therapy. The material was PBMCs, obtained from a glioma patient treated with radiotherapy, temozolomide or both. The receptors were sampled from a middle-aged woman with glioma.

The count of this clone is one. Its ends do not fully match the called genes, so a read error is possible. V usage is TRBV7-7 and J usage is TRBJ2-1; 11 nucleotides line up with TRBD2. The germline gives CDR1 SSHAT, CDR2 FNYEAQ (reference sequence). The CDR3 runs 15 residues. CDR3 in amino acids: CASSIAGGPYNEQFF. The CDR3 DNA follows: TGTGCTAGCAGCATAGCGGGGGGGCCTTACAATGAGCAGTTCTTC.

The count of this clone is one. The V gene is TRBV30, the J gene TRBJ1-4; tentatively, D is TRBD1 (6 bases). Trimming took off 4 bases at V and 8 bases at J, with 20 bases between the two ends. The CDR3 length is 15 residues. Germline CDR1 is GTSNPN and CDR2 is SVGIG (reference sequence). The CDR3 nucleotides read TGTGCCTGGAATCAAGATAGGGGGATAGGGGAAAAACTGTTTTTT. This sequence encodes CAWNQDRGIGEKLFF.

V usage is TRBV30 and J usage is TRBJ2-7; D gene unclear. Germline V gene lookup returns CDR1 GTSNPN and CDR2 SVGIG (reference sequence). The ends were cut back, 2 bases at V and 7 bases at J, with 12 bases in the middle. This CDR3 has 12 amino acids. CDR3 in amino acids: CAWSNVYGEQYF. CDR3 DNA sequence: TGTGCCTGGAGTAACGTATATGGTGAGCAGTACTTC. Variable domain in full (rest from reference TRBV30 and TRBJ2-7): SQTIHQWPATLVQPVGSPLSLECTVEGTSNPNLYWYRQAAGRGLQLLFYSVGIGQISSEVPQNLSASRPQDRQFILSSKKLLLSDSGFYLCAWSNVYGEQYFGPGTRLTVT.

This clone was seen only a few times. The chain links TRBV7-9 to TRBJ1-1, with TRBD1 matching over 8 bases. There are 15 residues in the CDR3. Germline-derived CDR1 and CDR2 are SEHNR and FQNEAQ (reference sequence). Unmatched junction bases numbered 11, after V lost 5 bases and J lost 6 bases. The CDR3 spells CASSPRTGRTAEAFF. DNA of the CDR3: TGTGCCAGCAGCCCGCGGACAGGGAGGACGGCTGAAGCTTTCTTT.

This chain links TRBV7-2 with TRBJ1-1, with D unresolved. Germline V gene lookup returns CDR1 SGHTA and CDR2 FQGNSA. Trimming took off 5 bases at V and 1 base at J, with 11 bases between the two ends. The CDR3 runs to 14 residues. CDR3 bases: TGTGCCAGCAGCCCCGGGAGTGCGAACACTGAAGCTTTCTTT. Amino acids: CASSPGSANTEAFF.

The chain employs TRBV15 and TRBJ1-4, with 8 bases aligning to TRBD1. CDR1 LNHNV and CDR2 YYDKDF come from the germline V gene (reference sequence). V lost 1 base to trimming and J lost 6 bases; unmatched junction nucleotides: 10. The CDR3 runs 17 residues. The CDR3: CATSRGPRTGGDEKLFF. DNA of the CDR3: TGTGCCACCAGCAGAGGTCCACGAACAGGGGGAGATGAAAAACTGTTTTTT.

The V call is TRBV4-3, the J call TRBJ2-1, with D maybe TRBD1 (6 bases). CDR1 is LGHNA, CDR2 YSLEER, per germline. CDR3 length equals 15 residues. V gave up 0 bases and J gave up 4 bases, with 10 bases separating them. CDR3 coding DNA: TGCGCCAGCAGCCAAGATCGCACAGGGTACAATGAGCAGTTCTTC. Translated, it gives CASSQDRTGYNEQFF.

The V gene is TRBV5-1, the J gene TRBJ2-1, with 9 bases lining up with TRBD2. The CDR3 consists of 14 residues. V lost 4 bases and J lost 8; bases outside the gene matches: 7. The germline gives CDR1 SGHRS, CDR2 YFSETQ. CDR3 bases: TGCGCCAGCAGCGGGGGACTAGCAATCGATGAGCAGTTCTTC. Translation gives CASSGGLAIDEQFF.

CDR3 coding DNA: TGTGCCAGAAGCCCGAGGTGGCAGGGGATGGGCGAGCAGTACTTC. Protein sequence: CARSPRWQGMGEQYF. V gene TRBV5-3 combines with J gene TRBJ2-7; TRBD1 is a possible D gene (6 bases). TRBV5-3 is given ORF status, its function remaining uncertain. V was shortened by 4 bases and J by 6 bases, with 20 bases between the two germline ends. The CDR3 is made up of 15 amino acids.

The chain has TRBV5-1 and TRBJ2-2; 9 nucleotides agree with TRBD1. The CDR3 length is 15 residues. CDR1 is SGHRS and CDR2 is YFSETQ in the germline V gene. J was trimmed by 1 base and V by 4 bases; bases with no gene match: 2. This CDR3 reads CASSRTGVNTGELFF. For the CDR3, the DNA is TGCGCCAGCAGCAGGACAGGGGTGAACACCGGGGAGCTGTTTTTT. The complete variable domain, with remaining parts taken from reference TRBV5-1 and TRBJ2-2, reads KAGVTQTPRYLIKTRGQQVTLSCSPISGHRSVSWYQQTPGQGLQFLFEYFSETQRNKGNFPGRFSGRQFSNSRSEMNVSTLELGDSALYLCASSRTGVNTGELFFGEGSRLTVL.

This rearrangement joins TRBV6-6 to TRBJ2-7; possible D gene TRBD2, 6 bases. V lost 2 bases to trimming and J lost 3 bases, with 11 bases between them. This CDR3 spans 14 amino acids. Germline lookup yields CDR1 MNHNY and CDR2 SVGAGI (reference sequence). The DNA of the CDR3 is TGTGCCAGCAGTTACGCGGGGCAGGGCTACGAGCAGTACTTC. It specifies CASSYAGQGYEQYF.

This clone was observed once. The chain combines TRBV10-2 with TRBJ2-1; D unresolved. Trimming pared 6 bases from V and 7 bases from J, leaving 13 bases between. Looked up from germline, CDR1 is WSHSY and CDR2 is SAAADI. This CDR3 is 13 amino acids long. The DNA of the CDR3 is TGCGCCAGCAGGGAATCGAATTGGAATGAGCAGTTCTTC. As protein: CASRESNWNEQFF.

This chain joins TRBV30 and TRBJ2-3, with no clear D. Trimming cost V 3 bases and J 2 bases, with 6 bases left between them. Germline V gene lookup returns CDR1 GTSNPN and CDR2 SVGIG (reference sequence). The CDR3 has 12 amino acids. The CDR3 sequence: CAWSDFTDTQYF. Written as DNA, the CDR3 is TGTGCCTGGAGCGACTTCACAGATACGCAGTATTTT.

The genes are TRBV10-3 and TRBJ2-7, with D tentatively TRBD1 or TRBD2 (5 bases each). V was cut by 3 bases and J by 2 bases, with 14 bases left in between. Germline-derived CDR1 and CDR2 are ENHRY and SYGVKD. There are 15 residues in the CDR3. The CDR3 reads CAISDPGTGPYEQYF. CDR3 sequence (DNA): TGTGCCATCAGTGACCCCGGGACGGGACCCTACGAGCAGTACTTC.

V and J are TRBV10-1 and TRBJ2-1; the match to TRBD1 covers 9 bases. The CDR3 has 12 amino acids. V lost 10 bases, J lost 11 bases, and 9 bases stayed unmatched. The germline V gene encodes CDR1 WNHNN and CDR2 SYGVQD (reference sequence). The CDR3 sequence is CATNTGGGKQFF. The CDR3 DNA reads TGCGCCACCAATACAGGGGGCGGGAAGCAGTTCTTC.

The V gene is TRBV5-1, the J gene TRBJ2-1; D unclear. V was cut by 4 bases and J by 10 bases, with 21 bases left in between. Looked up from germline, CDR1 is SGHRS and CDR2 is YFSETQ. The CDR3 runs 15 residues. The CDR3 protein is CASSNGRPHNREQFF. CDR3 in DNA: TGCGCCAGCAGCAATGGACGGCCCCATAATCGGGAGCAGTTCTTC.

The chain combines TRBV30 with TRBJ1-2; D is uncertain. The V gene lost 8 bases and the J gene lost 4 bases, with 20 bases spanning the gap. Germline CDR1 and CDR2: GTSNPN and SVGIG (reference sequence). The CDR3 totals 14 residues. As DNA, the CDR3 is TGTGCCATGTCTGGGCAGGCCGAAGGCTATGGCTACACCTTC. It translates to CAMSGQAEGYGYTF.

This clone has just a few counts. J is TRBJ1-5 and V is TRBV23-1; TRBD1 agrees at 7 bases. TRBV23-1 is an ORF for which the function is uncertain. The junction had 5 bases not matched to a gene; V was cut back by 6 bases and J by 0 bases. This CDR3 has 15 amino acids. DNA for the CDR3: TGCGCCAGCAGGCTAGACAGGGCTAGCAATCAGCCCCAGCATTTT. This gives the protein CASRLDRASNQPQHF.

The chain is built from TRBV29-1 and TRBJ1-3; no clear D gene. Between the trimmed V and J ends, which lost 3 bases and 0 bases, there was a span of 9 bases. The CDR3 spans 14 residues. Germline lookup yields CDR1 SQVTM and CDR2 ANQGSEA. The DNA of the CDR3 is TGCAGCGTTGAGAGCAGGTTCTCTGGAAACACCATATATTTT. This sequence encodes CSVESRFSGNTIYF.

The CDR3 DNA follows: TGTGCCAGCAGCGTAGAACGGCGGGGGGACACAGATACGCAGTATTTT. Amino acids: CASSVERRGDTDTQYF. The V call is TRBV9, the J call TRBJ2-3; TRBD2 agrees at 8 bases. The V gene's germline CDR1 is SGDLS and CDR2 YYNGEE. This CDR3 comprises 16 residues. V gave up 0 bases and J gave up 2 bases; unmatched junction bases: 5.

This chain joins TRBV6-5 and TRBJ2-5; perhaps TRBD1 as D (6 bases). CDR3 length equals 16 residues. CDR1 MNHEY and CDR2 SVGAGI come from the germline V gene. V was pared by 1 base and J by 5 bases, with 17 bases between. CDR3 coding DNA: TGTGCCAGCAGTTACTGGGGACACCTCGAGGTGGAGACCCAGTACTTC. Its translation: CASSYWGHLEVETQYF.

The V and J genes are TRBV30 and TRBJ2-5; TRBD2 matches 7 bases. CDR1 is GTSNPN and CDR2 is SVGIG in the germline V gene (reference sequence). The CDR3 is 13 amino acids. After removal of 4 bases from V and 4 bases from J, the junction contained 6 bases not matched to a gene. CDR3 amino acids: CAWTEAGLETQYF. The CDR3 bases are TGTGCCTGGACTGAAGCGGGGTTAGAGACCCAGTACTTC.

This sequence joins TRBV7-2 and TRBJ2-2; D may be TRBD2 (5 bases). Trimming took off 1 base at V and 5 bases at J, with 11 bases between the two ends. The length of the CDR3 is 15 residues. From germline, CDR1 is SGHTA and CDR2 FQGNSA. This chain's CDR3 is CASSLVSSGTGELFF. The CDR3 DNA is TGTGCCAGCAGCTTAGTTTCATCGGGGACCGGGGAGCTGTTTTTT.

The V gene is TRBV9, the J gene TRBJ1-3; D is uncertain. V lost 3 bases, J lost 4 bases, and 14 bases lay in between. CDR1 and CDR2 from the germline V gene are SGDLS and YYNGEE. This CDR3 has 15 residues. CDR3 DNA: TGTGCCAGCAGCGCCTTGGGAACGGTCGGAAACACCATATATTTT. Encoded protein: CASSALGTVGNTIYF. Together with reference TRBV9 and TRBJ1-3, the CDR3 gives the full variable domain: DSGVTQTPKHLITATGQRVTLRCSPRSGDLSVYWYQQSLDQGLQFLIQYYNGEERAKGNILERFSAQQFPDLHSELNLSSLELGDSALYFCASSALGTVGNTIYFGEGSWLTVV.

This clone was seen a few times. The rearrangement joins TRBV19 to TRBJ2-1; weak D call: TRBD2 (6 bases). The CDR3 contains 14 residues. The germline gives CDR1 LNHDA, CDR2 SQIVND (reference sequence). Between the trimmed V and J ends, which lost 5 bases and 5 bases, there was a span of 13 bases. The CDR3 bases are TGTGCCAGTAGTCCCTACCCTAGCGACAATGAGCAGTTCTTC. This encodes CASSPYPSDNEQFF. Looking up the rest from reference TRBV19 and TRBJ2-1 gives the full variable domain: DGGITQSPKYLFRKEGQNVTLSCEQNLNHDAMYWYRQDPGQGLRLIYYSQIVNDFQKGDIAEGYSVSREKKESFPLTVTSAQKNPTAFYLCASSPYPSDNEQFFGPGTRLTVL.

The V and J genes are TRBV10-2 and TRBJ1-5; 9 bases line up with TRBD1. CDR1 is WSHSY and CDR2 is SAAADI in the germline V gene. This CDR3 contains 20 residues. J lost 3 bases, V lost 0 bases, and 15 bases had no gene match. This CDR3 reads CASSESGPGTGTTLNQPQHF. As DNA, the CDR3 is TGCGCCAGCAGTGAGTCTGGGCCCGGGACAGGGACGACCCTCAATCAGCCCCAGCATTTT.